Reported below is one T cell receptor beta chain. Its cognate antigen is unknown. This entry is derived from a study of tissue T cells after allogeneic stem cell transplantation. General study points: Anatomically similar tissues had similar TCR repertoires within each patient. Shared clones across patients were few; motif clustering revealed tissue-specific shared signatures.

This table comes from immunoSEQ multiplex PCR, and its TCRdb copy is limited to in-frame clones, with some not included. Of several thousand clones listed, about 56% are singletons. The CDR3 contains 14 residues. Germline V gives CDR1 MGHRA, CDR2 YSYEKL. V dropped 5 bases and J dropped 13 bases, with 18 bases sitting between them. The source was tissue from the jejunum, collected at autopsy. The TCR comes from a female donor of 60 years or more with lung cancer. The chain has TRBV4-1 and TRBJ1-6, with D unresolved. CDR3 coding DNA: TGCGCCAGCAGCGAAACCTACTCGGGATCGCCCCTCCACTTT. This gives the protein CASSETYSGSPLHF.